This paragraph reports one T cell receptor (beta chain). This sample was taken from a study of shared clonotypes between healthy human individuals. Sequencing used immunoSEQ multiplex PCR; TCRdb keeps in-frame clones, though not all of them. Here the sample spans about a million clones, roughly 75% being singletons. This CDR3 is built from 14 residues. V lost 11 bases, J lost 1 base, and 6 bases stayed unmatched. Germline V gene data show CDR1 as MNHNY and CDR2 as SVGAGI (reference sequence). The sequencing sample was made of memory CD4+ T cells sorted from blood. This sample's subset: CD45RA-negative fraction. The rearrangement uses TRBV6-6 and TRBJ2-2, with 8 bases that match TRBD1. This receptor was identified in a man in his late teens or twenties in good health. CDR3 residues: CAGSGTGNTGELFF. The CDR3 DNA reads TGTGCCGGTTCGGGGACAGGGAACACCGGGGAGCTGTTTTTT.